This T cell receptor beta chain appears in the sequencing data of a study of blood T cell repertoires in COVID-19. Turning to the study itself: PBMCs, B-cell-depleted T cells, or T cells provided the cDNA or gDNA that made up the material.

Methods used by the authors: Quantification of nucleated cells was approximated via reference gene primer amplification. Using immunoSEQ multiplex PCR, the repertoire was profiled, and TCRdb retains in-frame clones only, with some absent. Clone size and the V and J calls come from that table; the DNA yielded D and trimming. The table has approximately 50,000 clones, roughly 90% seen once. In its sample, this clone was seen a few times. Trimming cost V 0 bases and J 2 bases, with 13 bases left between them. The CDR3 runs to 16 residues. CDR1 MGHRA and CDR2 YSYEKL come from the germline V gene. Sequencing was performed on peripheral blood. The receptor comes from a human donor in a cohort sampled during active COVID-19. This chain links TRBV4-1 with TRBJ1-2, with D possibly TRBD1 on 5 matching bases. DNA for the CDR3: TGCGCCAGCAGCCAAGAAGGGGCGGGAACCAACTATGGCTACACCTTC. Its translation is CASSQEGAGTNYGYTF.